Following are 23 T cell receptor beta chains from one sample sequenced in a study of cytomegalovirus exposure and HLA in healthy donors. PCR amplification relied on 60 Vbeta primers (plus 13 Jbeta primers). Method: immunoSEQ multiplex PCR; TCRdb's copy keeps in-frame clones and lacks some. The data show 250,000 or so clones, with around 85% seen just once and around 1.2% held by the top ten. Sequenced input: PBMCs. The receptors come from a human donor in good health.

The DNA for the CDR3 is TGTGCCAGCAGGGCCAGGACAGGGGTGGACGAGCAGTACTTC. It codes for CASRARTGVDEQYF. This chain links TRBV2 with TRBJ2-7; TRBD1 matches at 9 bases. Trimming took 6 bases from V and 5 from J; bases not matched to a gene: 8. The CDR3 is 14 amino acids. Germline V gives CDR1 SNHLY, CDR2 FYNNEI.

The chain combines TRBV6-5 with TRBJ2-5; maybe TRBD1 (5 bases). V was pared by 0 bases and J by 4 bases, with 12 bases between. Germline CDR1 is MNHEY and CDR2 is SVGAGI. CDR3 length equals 15 residues. CDR3 sequence reads: CASSYSGQGPETQYF. The CDR3 coding sequence is TGTGCCAGCAGTTACTCAGGGCAGGGTCCAGAGACCCAGTACTTC.

The chain uses TRBV9 and TRBJ2-3; weak D call: TRBD2 (6 bases). The V and J ends lost 3 bases and 1 base respectively, with 15 bases between them. The CDR3 contains 16 residues. In germline, CDR1 is SGDLS, CDR2 YYNGEE. The CDR3 loop reads CASSDAREWGTDTQYF. CDR3 DNA: TGTGCCAGCAGCGACGCGCGGGAATGGGGCACAGATACGCAGTATTTT.

The chain links TRBV4-2 to TRBJ2-2; 10 nucleotides agree with TRBD2. Losses at the gene ends were 0 bases for V and 0 bases for J; bases not matched to a gene: 4. Germline assignment: CDR1 LGHNA and CDR2 YNFKEQ. The CDR3 spans 18 residues. CDR3 amino acids: CASSQDRGTSANTGELFF. The CDR3 DNA sequence: TGTGCCAGCAGCCAAGATCGGGGGACTAGCGCGAACACCGGGGAGCTGTTTTTT.

Concerning this clone: At one end the junction does not follow the germline gene, possibly because of a read error. The V and J genes are TRBV7-7 and TRBJ2-2; the D gene is possibly TRBD1 (6 bases). Germline CDR1 is SSHAT and CDR2 is FNYEAQ (reference sequence). This CDR3 is built from 16 residues. The CDR3 spells CASSLEESQGTGELFF. The CDR3 DNA follows: TGTGCTAGCAGCTTAGAAGAATCACAGGGCACCGGGGAGCTGTTTTTT.

The J gene is TRBJ2-1, the V gene TRBV10-3; 7 bases map to TRBD2. This CDR3 is 16 amino acids long. Germline loops: CDR1 ENHRY, CDR2 SYGVKD. The J segment lost 3 bases and the V segment lost 2 bases, leaving 7 bases of the junction unmatched. In DNA, the CDR3 is TGTGCCATCAGTGAGGGCCTAGCGGCCGTCTACAATGAGCAGTTCTTC. Amino acid sequence: CAISEGLAAVYNEQFF.

This clone appeared a few times. The chain has TRBV11-3 and TRBJ2-3; 10 nucleotides agree with TRBD2. Germline values: CDR1 SGHNT, CDR2 YENEEA. There are 19 residues in the CDR3. Germline trimming cut 3 bases from V and 7 bases from J; bases unmatched to any gene: 19. CDR3 in DNA: TGTGCCAGCAGCTTGTCAGGGGGCCGACTAGCGGGCCCCCCTAATACGCAGTATTTT. Translation: CASSLSGGRLAGPPNTQYF.

This chain joins TRBV27 and TRBJ2-3; 8 nucleotides match TRBD2. The J segment lost 4 bases and the V segment lost 6 bases, leaving 12 bases of the junction unmatched. The CDR3 has 16 residues. Germline V lookup: CDR1 MNHEY, CDR2 SMNVEV (reference sequence). The DNA for the CDR3 is TGTGCCAGCAGCGCGGGGGGAGCGGGAGCTGCAGATACGCAGTATTTT. Translation: CASSAGGAGAADTQYF.

V is TRBV2 and J is TRBJ2-1; 8 bases line up with TRBD2. CDR1 and CDR2 from the germline V gene are SNHLY and FYNNEI. This CDR3 is 19 amino acids long. V was pared by 5 bases and J by 4 bases, with 19 bases of the junction left unmatched. Here the CDR3 reads CASSRRGVQGLADYNEQFF. The CDR3, as DNA: TGTGCCAGCAGTCGTCGCGGGGTTCAAGGACTAGCAGATTACAATGAGCAGTTCTTC.

The chain uses TRBV6-5 and TRBJ2-1; the D gene is possibly TRBD2 (6 bases). The CDR3 is 15 amino acids. Trimming left V 6 bases short and J 4 bases short, with 16 bases between. Germline V gene sequence: CDR1 MNHEY, CDR2 SVGAGI. CDR3 in amino acids: CASSSPDGGYNEQFF. The CDR3 region has the DNA TGTGCCAGCAGCTCCCCGGACGGGGGTTACAATGAGCAGTTCTTC.

The gene calls are TRBV7-9 and TRBJ2-1; D possibly corresponds to TRBD2 (5 bases). Trimming pared 3 bases from V and 5 bases from J, leaving 11 bases between. Germline V gives CDR1 SEHNR, CDR2 FQNEAQ (reference sequence). The CDR3 totals 14 residues. CDR3 in DNA: TGTGCCAGCAGCTTTAGTCCTAGCCACAATGAGCAGTTCTTC. It codes for CASSFSPSHNEQFF.

The rearrangement links TRBV28 to TRBJ2-7, with 8 bases aligning to TRBD2. The CDR3 has 14 residues. With V trimmed by 5 bases and J by 5 bases, 8 bases remained unmatched. Per the germline V gene, CDR1 is MDHEN and CDR2 is SYDVKM. Written as DNA, the CDR3 is TGTGCCAGCAGTCAAGCGGGAGTAGTCGACGAGCAGTACTTC. As protein: CASSQAGVVDEQYF.

The rearrangement uses TRBV5-1 and TRBJ2-1; maybe TRBD2 (5 bases). The CDR3 covers 15 residues. CDR1 is SGHRS, CDR2 YFSETQ, per germline. The V gene lost 2 bases and the J gene lost 0 bases, with 9 bases spanning the gap. CDR3: CASSLQTISYNEQFF. The DNA of the CDR3 is TGCGCCAGCAGCTTACAGACTATCTCCTACAATGAGCAGTTCTTC. Looking up the rest from reference TRBV5-1 and TRBJ2-1 gives the full variable domain: KAGVTQTPRYLIKTRGQQVTLSCSPISGHRSVSWYQQTPGQGLQFLFEYFSETQRNKGNFPGRFSGRQFSNSRSEMNVSTLELGDSALYLCASSLQTISYNEQFFGPGTRLTVL.

The chain uses TRBV5-1 and TRBJ2-5, with 16 bases fitting TRBD2. With 4 bases clipped from V and 2 bases from J, the junction kept 2 bases outside the gene matches. CDR1 SGHRS and CDR2 YFSETQ come from the germline V gene. The CDR3 runs 16 residues. In nucleotides, the CDR3 is TGCGCCAGCAGCCCGGGACTAGCGGGAGGGCAAGAGACCCAGTACTTC. Protein: CASSPGLAGGQETQYF.

This chain uses TRBV14 with TRBJ2-1; maybe TRBD2 (6 bases). V was shortened by 6 bases and J by 3 bases, with 9 bases between the two germline ends. The CDR3 runs to 13 residues. Germline values: CDR1 SGHDN, CDR2 FVKESK. The CDR3 sequence: CASRSGRYNEQFF. CDR3 DNA: TGTGCCAGCAGGAGCGGGCGCTACAATGAGCAGTTCTTC.

CDR3 nucleotide sequence: TGTGCCAGCAGTGATCCGGGACTAGCGCAACAAGATACGCAGTATTTT. It translates to CASSDPGLAQQDTQYF. This chain links TRBV2 with TRBJ2-3; 10 nucleotides agree with TRBD2. Germline loops: CDR1 SNHLY, CDR2 FYNNEI. This CDR3 spans 16 amino acids. The V segment lost 3 bases and the J segment 5 bases; nucleotides outside the gene matches: 8.

The rearrangement links TRBV4-1 to TRBJ1-3, with D unclear. From germline, CDR1 is MGHRA and CDR2 YSYEKL. CDR3 size: 22 residues. V dropped 0 bases and J dropped 0 bases, with 27 bases sitting between them. This CDR3 reads CASSQERLRLERRQNSGNTIYF. CDR3 bases: TGCGCCAGCAGCCAAGAGCGGTTACGGCTGGAACGGCGTCAAAACTCTGGAAACACCATATATTTT.

Written as DNA, the CDR3 is TGTGCCAGCAGTGAAGGGCTAGCTTCATCTAGCACAGATACGCAGTATTTT. Translated, it gives CASSEGLASSSTDTQYF. The gene calls are TRBV2 and TRBJ2-3; tentatively, D is TRBD2 (5 bases). Germline CDR1 and CDR2: SNHLY and FYNNEI. Trimming left V 1 base short and J 0 bases short, with 14 bases between. This CDR3 comprises 17 residues.

The chain has TRBV5-7 and TRBJ2-1, with a possible D match to TRBD2 (5 bases). TRBV5-7 is an ORF, with its function uncertain. V was cut by 3 bases and J by 7 bases, with 20 bases left in between. The CDR3 length is 16 residues. In DNA form, the CDR3 reads TGTGCCAGCAGCTACACTAGTGACGTGACGGCGAATGAGCAGTTCTTC. This codes for CASSYTSDVTANEQFF.

This CDR3 is CASSAGGGYYGYTF. DNA of the CDR3: TGTGCCAGCAGTGCCGGGGGGGGTTACTATGGCTACACCTTC. The rearrangement uses TRBV6-1 and TRBJ1-2, with TRBD1 as a possible D gene (5 bases). V was pared by 4 bases and J by 3 bases, with 12 bases between. The CDR3 consists of 14 residues. Germline lookup yields CDR1 MNHNS and CDR2 SASEGT.

This clone was seen a single time. This chain links TRBV6-5 with TRBJ2-7; the D is unclear. V shed 8 bases and J shed 1 base, with 9 bases lying between them. CDR3 length equals 12 residues. Germline CDR1 is MNHEY and CDR2 is SVGAGI. The CDR3 sequence: CASSRGSYEQYF. Written as DNA, the CDR3 is TGTGCCAGCTCGAGAGGTTCCTACGAGCAGTACTTC.

As regards this clone: At one end, the junction sequence differs from germline, possibly due to a read error. The CDR3 sequence is CSSSSERGNGELFF. The CDR3 DNA sequence: TGTTCCAGCAGCTCCGAGCGGGGTAACGGGGAGCTGTTTTTT. V is TRBV7-9 and J is TRBJ2-2, with TRBD2 matching over 7 bases. The CDR3 contains 14 residues. From germline, CDR1 is SEHNR and CDR2 FQNEAQ (reference sequence).

This rearrangement joins TRBV9 to TRBJ1-3, with unresolved D. The CDR3 covers 14 residues. Germline V gives CDR1 SGDLS, CDR2 YYNGEE. The V end lost 7 bases, the J end lost 0 bases, and 11 bases lay between the germline ends. The CDR3 reads CASAPRGSGNTIYF. The DNA of the CDR3 is TGTGCCAGCGCTCCTCGGGGCTCTGGAAACACCATATATTTT.